A selection of T cell receptor beta chains follows, all from one sample in a study of blood T cell repertoires in COVID-19. This table comes from immunoSEQ multiplex PCR, and its TCRdb copy is limited to in-frame clones, with some not included. The table shows some 100,000 clones, with roughly 86% occurring only once. Specimen: peripheral blood. The receptor source for this set is a human donor in a cohort sampled during active COVID-19. Each CDR3 is given with its conserved first and last residue.

V gene	CDR3 protein
TRBV18	CASSQLQGAVYGYTF
TRBV5-1	CASSYGTSGGPNTGELFF
TRBV5-1	CASSLPGLAGGYEQYF
TRBV28	CASSLLGRPQHF
TRBV21-1	CASSKKGRGRANEQFF
TRBV20-1	CSASLQETQYF
TRBV4-2	CASSQEGLAGGTDTQYF
TRBV4-1	CASSQVWTVGSYEQYF
TRBV3-1/TRBV3-2	CASSQDLTAEAFF
TRBV2	CASSETSLNTEAFF
TRBV27	CASSKGQGIWKLFF
TRBV25-1	CASSEGAVGEKLFF
TRBV27	CASSLVRPIVSNQPQHF
TRBV6-6	CASSGGFDNEQFF
TRBV10-1	CASSPRASTDTQYF
TRBV2	CASSEDWRIARQFF
TRBV5-4	CASSLESYPLTDTQYF
TRBV7-9	CASSLVAGAGELFF
TRBV2	CASSGQDPGGYGYTF
TRBV6-6	CASSAVGNTEAFF
TRBV3-1/TRBV3-2	CASSLPTGIGNTIYF
TRBV5-1	CASSLRQGAGEQYF
TRBV29-1	CSVLQGTEAFF
TRBV6-4	CASSSTGMYGYTF
TRBV3-1/TRBV3-2	CASSHLHGGRGLTDTQYF
TRBV5-6	CASSWGDNEQFF
TRBV4-1	CASSQDLAGAQNNEQFF
TRBV12-3/TRBV12-4	CASSLRDTQYF
TRBV12-3/TRBV12-4	CASNPGGTGELFF
TRBV27	CASSLRVPQGDEGGANVLTF
TRBV9	CASSSGSGTVSYEQYF
TRBV2	CASRATMVKPQHF
TRBV5-5	CASSLQGKNEQFF
TRBV6-1	CASSGAPPGVRLSSYNEQFF
TRBV6-4	CASSEASGSKETQYF
TRBV30	CAWSVLAGGTYEQYF
TRBV3-1/TRBV3-2	CASSQTQGGGEKLFF
TRBV4-1	CASSPYYKGLAGEQYF
TRBV5-1	CASSLNTAETGELFF
TRBV11-3	CASRPGSGDTGELFF
TRBV12-5	CASGPSTGGLTEAFF
TRBV30	CAWSVGGSASYEQYF
TRBV18	CASSPGTGGHYGYTF
TRBV29-1	CSVELQGRSYNEQFF
TRBV6-5	CASPERVDSPLHF
TRBV18	CASSPQEGLVSYEQYF
TRBV2	CASRPPLLRAGTDTQYF
TRBV14	CASSRSNEKLFF
TRBV19	CATPQGCNEQFF
TRBV5-1	CASSPGGATNEKLFF
TRBV29-1	CSVGTSGALGFF
TRBV28	CASSLYSNSPLHF
TRBV7-9	CASSFRQSPSTDTQYF
TRBV27	CASSSPPGTGSSYEQYF
TRBV28	CASSLTPAGGIDEQYF
TRBV5-1	CASSFWGGRDTSTDTQYF
TRBV7-2	CASSSTGGVYEQYF
TRBV19	CASSVALSPLHF
TRBV12-3/TRBV12-4	CASGHPPNTEAFF